What follows describes a single T cell receptor beta chain. This entry belongs to a study of cytomegalovirus exposure and HLA in healthy donors. This CDR3 region has 14 residues. Germline CDR1 LNHDA, CDR2 SQIVND (reference sequence). V lost 3 bases, J lost 10 bases, and 19 bases lay in between. PCR amplification relied on 60 Vbeta primers (plus 13 Jbeta primers). Using immunoSEQ multiplex PCR, the repertoire was profiled, and TCRdb retains in-frame clones only, with some absent. The table lists 150,000 to 160,000 clones, around 83% of them singletons. The sequenced sample consisted of PBMCs. This sequence originates from a woman under 30 in good health and CMV-seronegative. The chain is built from TRBV19 and TRBJ2-7; a weak D match, TRBD1 (5 bases). The CDR3 DNA reads as TGTGCCAGTAGTATCTATGCGGACATATCGGGCCAGTACTTC. It translates to CASSIYADISGQYF.